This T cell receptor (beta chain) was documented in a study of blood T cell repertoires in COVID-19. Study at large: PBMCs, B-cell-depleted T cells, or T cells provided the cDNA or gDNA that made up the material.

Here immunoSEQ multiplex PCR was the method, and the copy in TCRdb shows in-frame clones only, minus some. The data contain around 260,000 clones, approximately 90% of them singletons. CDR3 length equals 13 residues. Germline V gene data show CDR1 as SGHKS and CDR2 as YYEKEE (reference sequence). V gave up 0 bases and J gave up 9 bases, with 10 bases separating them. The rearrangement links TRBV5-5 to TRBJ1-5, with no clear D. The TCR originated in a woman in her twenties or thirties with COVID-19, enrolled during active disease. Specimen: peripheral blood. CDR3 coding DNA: TGTGCCAGCAGCTTGGACCGATTCGGGCCCCAGCATTTT. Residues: CASSLDRFGPQHF.